A single sample is the source of the 18 T cell receptor beta chains below, sequenced in a study of CD8 T cells in ankylosing spondylitis. Each CDR3 protein gets one entry after TCRdb re-called the 5' RACE reads with MiXCR. This table has fewer than 200,000 distinct CDR3 sequences, roughly 18% appearing once. Sequences were obtained from blood, either unsorted or a sorted T cell fraction (not recorded which). Receptors originate from a male donor aged 10 to 35 with ankylosing spondylitis or in good health (not recorded which).

This clonotype has ten or more counts. The J gene is TRBJ2-7, the V gene TRBV12-3 or TRBV12-4; D is unresolved. The CDR3 spans 13 residues. V gave up 8 bases and J gave up 0 bases, with 11 bases separating them. The CDR3 region is CASHGQNSYEQYF. The CDR3 nucleotides are TGTGCCAGCCACGGGCAGAACTCCTACGAGCAGTACTTC.

This clonotype was detected ten times or more. The chain has TRBV27 and TRBJ2-5, with D possibly matching TRBD1 (5 bases). The V end lost 5 bases, the J end lost 1 base, and 11 bases lay between the germline ends. This CDR3 spans 14 amino acids. Germline CDR1 is MNHEY and CDR2 is SMNVEV (reference sequence). The CDR3 spells CASSPGAVQETQYF. The CDR3 DNA follows: TGTGCCAGCAGTCCTGGGGCAGTCCAAGAGACCCAGTACTTC.

This clonotype was found many times. The rearrangement joins TRBV10-3 to TRBJ2-2, with D possibly TRBD2 on 5 matching bases. This CDR3 has 16 residues. V dropped 2 bases and J dropped 2 bases, with 12 bases sitting between them. Germline values: CDR1 ENHRY, CDR2 SYGVKD. CDR3 in DNA: TGTGCCATCAGTGAGCTCGGGGTGGGCAACACCGGGGAGCTGTTTTTT. This translates into CAISELGVGNTGELFF.

This clonotype was detected ten times or more. The rearrangement links TRBV7-8 to TRBJ2-7; D remains ambiguous. Trimming removed 1 base from V and 3 bases from J, with 16 bases in between. The CDR3 is made up of 16 amino acids. The germline V gene encodes CDR1 SGHVS and CDR2 FQNEAQ. The CDR3 bases are TGTGCCAGCAGCTTAGGTTCCCGTTCCCCCTACTACGAGCAGTACTTC. Its protein product is CASSLGSRSPYYEQYF.

The chain recombines TRBV4-1 with TRBJ2-7; D remains unclear. Per germline, CDR1 MGHRA and CDR2 YSYEKL. The V gene lost 6 bases and the J gene lost 5 bases, with 14 bases spanning the gap. This CDR3 is built from 13 residues. In DNA, the CDR3 is TGCGCCAGCAGTCTGACGATTATCGACGAGCAGTACGTC. Amino acids: CASSLTIIDEQYV.

The rearrangement joins TRBV7-2 to TRBJ1-5, with D unresolved. V was clipped by 5 bases and J by 2 bases, with 16 bases between them. CDR1 is SGHTA and CDR2 is FQGNSA in the germline V gene. There are 16 residues in the CDR3. The CDR3, as DNA: TGTGCCAGCAGCCTTTATGGGCTCGGGGGCAATCAGCCCCAGCATTTT. Protein: CASSLYGLGGNQPQHF.

This clonotype was recorded many times. V is TRBV10-3 and J is TRBJ2-5; TRBD2 might be the D (6 bases). Germline loops: CDR1 ENHRY, CDR2 SYGVKD. V gave up 5 bases and J gave up 3 bases, with 10 bases separating them. This CDR3 has 13 residues. The DNA of the CDR3 is TGTGCCATCAGTCCGGGGGATGAAGAGACCCAGTACTTC. The encoded protein is CAISPGDEETQYF.

This clonotype has a count of ten or more. J is TRBJ2-7 and V is TRBV6-2 or TRBV6-3; D gene ambiguous. Germline V gives CDR1 MNHEY, CDR2 SVGEGT. Trimming shortened V by 0 bases and J by 3 bases, and 9 bases separated the two germline ends. This CDR3 comprises 14 residues. CDR3 sequence: CASSYSRIHYEQYF. The CDR3 DNA sequence: TGTGCCAGCAGTTACTCCAGGATCCACTACGAGCAGTACTTC.

In this sample, this clonotype turned up many times. In nucleotides, the CDR3 is TGTGCCACCAGCAGTATGACCTTGGGACAGGGACGACCTGAAGCTTTCTTT. It is translated as CATSSMTLGQGRPEAFF. V gene TRBV15 combines with J gene TRBJ1-1; 9 bases line up with TRBD1. V shed 3 bases, J shed 6 bases, and the junction held 14 bases outside the gene matches. The CDR3 is 17 amino acids. Germline CDR1 is LNHNV and CDR2 is YYDKDF (reference sequence).

This clonotype was observed many times. The gene calls are TRBV29-1 and TRBJ2-7, with D possibly matching TRBD2 (6 bases). The ends were cut back, 5 bases at V and 3 bases at J, with 14 bases in the middle. The CDR3 contains 13 residues. From germline, CDR1 is SQVTM and CDR2 ANQGSEA. DNA for the CDR3: TGCAGCGTTTGGAGGGGCGGAAGCTACGAGCAGTACTTC. Translating it yields CSVWRGGSYEQYF.

This chain joins TRBV5-1 and TRBJ2-4; 10 nucleotides line up with TRBD2. Germline lookup yields CDR1 SGHRS and CDR2 YFSETQ. V gave up 0 bases and J gave up 4 bases; unmatched junction bases: 4. The CDR3 runs to 16 residues. This CDR3 reads CASSLEPTSGKNIQYF. The DNA of the CDR3 is TGCGCCAGCAGCTTGGAACCGACTAGCGGGAAAAACATTCAGTACTTC.

This clonotype was observed many times. The rearrangement joins TRBV6-6 to TRBJ2-4; 8 bases are a match to TRBD1. Per germline, CDR1 MNHNY and CDR2 SVGAGI (reference sequence). Trimming cost V 5 bases and J 6 bases; bases outside gene matches: 6. This CDR3 has 14 amino acids. The CDR3 sequence: CASSKTGEGNIQYF. In DNA, the CDR3 is TGTGCCAGCAGTAAGACAGGGGAAGGAAACATTCAGTACTTC.

This clonotype was picked up one time. This chain connects TRBV6-2 or TRBV6-3 to TRBJ2-1; tentatively, D is TRBD2 (6 bases). In germline, CDR1 is MNHEY, CDR2 SVGEGT. The length of the CDR3 is 15 residues. V lost 6 bases, J lost 3 bases, and 15 bases lay in between. Written as DNA, the CDR3 is TGTGCCAGCAGGCCGCCGCGGGACCACTACAATGAGCAGTTCTTC. This sequence encodes CASRPPRDHYNEQFF.

This sequence joins TRBV11-3 and TRBJ2-2; no firm D call. The CDR3 sequence is 13 residues long. In germline, CDR1 is SGHNT, CDR2 YENEEA. V shed 11 bases and J shed 2 bases, with 12 bases lying between them. Here the CDR3 reads CAFSGGNTGELFF. The CDR3 nucleotides are TGTGCCTTCAGTGGCGGTAACACCGGGGAGCTGTTTTTT.

Regarding this clonotype: A much more abundant neighbour one base away suggests this may be a read error. The chain combines TRBV6-2 or TRBV6-3 with TRBJ1-1, with TRBD1 matching over 7 bases. This CDR3 has 16 amino acids. V lost 4 bases and J lost 6; bases outside the gene matches: 14. CDR1 is MNHEY and CDR2 is SVGEGT in the germline V gene. The CDR3 nucleotides read TGTGCCAGCAGTTCTCTACTGGACAGGTGGATGTCTGAAGCTTTCTTT. Its translation: CASSSLLDRWMSEAFF.

V and J are TRBV11-3 and TRBJ2-3; D not certain. The CDR3 is 13 residues long. Germline V CDR1 and CDR2: SGHNT, YENEEA. The V gene lost 0 bases and the J gene lost 5 bases, with 6 bases spanning the gap. The CDR3 DNA follows: TGTGCCAGCAGCTTAGATACGGGAGATACGCAGTATTTT. Its translation: CASSLDTGDTQYF.

A few counts support this clonotype. The V gene is TRBV28, the J gene TRBJ2-5; TRBD2 matches 9 bases. Trimming took 2 bases from V and 4 from J; bases not matched to a gene: 8. Per germline, CDR1 MDHEN and CDR2 SYDVKM. This CDR3 region has 16 residues. Written as DNA, the CDR3 is TGTGCCAGCAGTTTAGTAGCGGGAGTTGGAGGAGAGACCCAGTACTTC. It yields the protein CASSLVAGVGGETQYF.

The table lists this clonotype with a few counts. The genes are TRBV7-2 and TRBJ2-7; 9 bases line up with TRBD2. This CDR3 has 14 residues. Germline V gives CDR1 SGHTA, CDR2 FQGNSA. Trimming took 5 bases from V and 3 from J; bases not matched to a gene: 5. The CDR3: CASSQLAGNYEQYF. CDR3 DNA sequence: TGTGCCAGCAGCCAACTAGCGGGTAACTACGAGCAGTACTTC.